The clone carrying this TCR beta chain was detected many times. Its cognate antigen is unknown. The sample belongs to a study of response to subunit inactivated influenza vaccine. The CDR3 has 14 amino acids. Germline CDR1 SGDLS, CDR2 YYNGEE. The germline V and J ends were trimmed by 3 bases and 5 bases, with 15 bases remaining between them. One entry per CDR3 protein results from TCRdb running MiXCR on the RT-PCR reads. The data contain more than 400,000 distinct CDR3 sequences, around 7.9% of them singletons. Study findings and constraints: Each seasonal influenza vaccination, the authors suggested, recruits few new T cells.

Material: PBMCs from blood, obtained less than 30 months after vaccination. The rearrangement links TRBV9 to TRBJ2-7; unclear D gene. This TCR derives from a man aged 50-75 years who received an inactivated influenza vaccine. DNA of the CDR3: TGTGCCAGCAGCGCCGGTCCCCTCGGCAACGAGCAGTACTTC. This sequence encodes CASSAGPLGNEQYF.